One sample yielded the 19 T cell receptor beta chains listed below, sequenced in a study of T cell changes during pregnancy in multiple sclerosis. Using immunoSEQ multiplex PCR, the repertoire was profiled, and TCRdb retains in-frame clones only, with some absent. Here the sample spans 40,000 or so clones, 91% being singletons. The sample in question was CD8+ T cells from peripheral blood mononuclear cells, obtained in the second trimester of pregnancy. These TCRs come from a female donor with multiple sclerosis, enrolled in a pregnancy study.

In its sample, this clone was seen once. V usage is TRBV7-9 and J usage is TRBJ2-3; maybe TRBD2 (5 bases). Germline V CDR1 and CDR2: SEHNR, FQNEAQ (reference sequence). V was shortened by 3 bases and J by 3 bases, with 7 bases between the two germline ends. This CDR3 contains 13 residues. CDR3 residues: CASSFRETDTQYF. In DNA, the CDR3 is TGTGCCAGCAGCTTCCGGGAAACAGATACGCAGTATTTT. Filled out from reference TRBV7-9 and TRBJ2-3, the complete variable domain reads DTGVSQNPRHKITKRGQNVTFRCDPISEHNRLYWYRQTLGQGPEFLTYFQNEAQLEKSRLLSDRFSAERPKGSFSTLEIQRTEQGDSAMYLCASSFRETDTQYFGPGTRLTVL.

The rearrangement links TRBV5-1 to TRBJ1-2; 7 bases are shared with TRBD1. Germline CDR1 and CDR2: SGHRS and YFSETQ. The trim removed 4 bases at V and 6 bases at J, leaving 15 bases unmatched. The CDR3 loop spans 16 amino acids. CDR3 amino acids: CASSPTPTGSMDGYTF. For the CDR3, the DNA is TGCGCCAGCAGCCCTACCCCGACAGGGAGTATGGATGGCTACACCTTC.

CDR3 DNA sequence: TGTGCCATCGAGGGAACTAGATTTCCGACCCAGTACTTC. This translates into CAIEGTRFPTQYF. The chain uses TRBV10-3 and TRBJ2-5; tentative D call: TRBD2 (5 bases). Between the trimmed V and J ends, which lost 8 bases and 7 bases, there was a span of 17 bases. Looked up from germline, CDR1 is ENHRY and CDR2 is SYGVKD. The CDR3 covers 13 residues.

The J gene is TRBJ2-3, the V gene TRBV4-1; 9 nucleotides line up with TRBD2. Germline V CDR1 and CDR2: MGHRA, YSYEKL. CDR3 size: 16 residues. Germline trimming cut 1 base from V and 5 bases from J; bases unmatched to any gene: 7. CDR3 bases: TGCGCCAGCAGCCAAGGGAAGTCTAGCGGGGTAGATACGCAGTATTTT. It is translated as CASSQGKSSGVDTQYF.

This clone appeared once. The CDR3 loop reads CASRGQGAYTGELFF. DNA of the CDR3: TGTGCCAGCAGGGGCCAGGGGGCGTACACCGGGGAGCTGTTTTTT. The chain recombines TRBV6-5 with TRBJ2-2, with 8 bases fitting TRBD1. Germline V lookup: CDR1 MNHEY, CDR2 SVGAGI. Trimming took 6 bases from V and 3 from J; bases not matched to a gene: 6. There are 15 residues in the CDR3.

A single count supports this clone. This chain uses TRBV27 with TRBJ1-2; maybe TRBD1 (5 bases). There are 13 residues in the CDR3. Between the trimmed V and J ends, which lost 0 bases and 8 bases, there was a span of 10 bases. Germline CDR1 MNHEY, CDR2 SMNVEV (reference sequence). The CDR3 DNA follows: TGTGCCAGCAGTTTATCAATACAGGTCGGCTACACCTTC. It encodes CASSLSIQVGYTF.

The rearrangement links TRBV19 to TRBJ1-4, with D perhaps matching TRBD1 (5 bases). Between the trimmed V and J ends, which lost 9 bases and 6 bases, there was a span of 23 bases. Looked up from germline, CDR1 is LNHDA and CDR2 is SQIVND (reference sequence). The CDR3 is made up of 16 amino acids. The DNA of the CDR3 is TGTGCCAGCTCCAATTACCAGGGACGGGGGGATGAAAAACTGTTTTTT. Its translation: CASSNYQGRGDEKLFF.

The rearrangement links TRBV6-6 to TRBJ2-2; the D gene is possibly TRBD1 (6 bases). This CDR3 spans 12 amino acids. V lost 5 bases and J 7 bases, leaving 8 bases between the germline ends. Germline CDR1 is MNHNY and CDR2 is SVGAGI (reference sequence). The CDR3 here is CASSIGGGELFF. The CDR3 DNA reads TGTGCCAGCAGTATAGGGGGCGGGGAGCTGTTTTTT.

This rearrangement joins TRBV5-4 to TRBJ2-7; 9 nucleotides agree with TRBD1. With 0 bases clipped from V and 5 bases from J, the junction kept 3 bases outside the gene matches. CDR1 is SGHNT, CDR2 YYREEE, per germline (reference sequence). The CDR3 is 14 residues long. CDR3 residues: CASSLGDRVNEQYF. The CDR3 nucleotides read TGTGCCAGCAGCTTGGGGGACAGGGTCAACGAGCAGTACTTC.

The chain couples TRBV6-5 to TRBJ1-2; 7 nucleotides match TRBD1. The ends lost 2 bases at V and 4 bases at J; junction bases unmatched: 4. The CDR3 length is 14 residues. Germline loops: CDR1 MNHEY, CDR2 SVGAGI. The CDR3 DNA reads as TGTGCCAGCAGTTACAGGACAGGCCCCTATGGCTACACCTTC. This sequence encodes CASSYRTGPYGYTF.

V and J are TRBV5-1 and TRBJ1-2; 7 bases are shared with TRBD1. CDR1 and CDR2 from the germline V gene are SGHRS and YFSETQ. Unmatched junction bases numbered 12, after V lost 0 bases and J lost 7 bases. This CDR3 region has 16 residues. CDR3 DNA sequence: TGCGCCAGCAGCTTGGGGCCGACAGGGAGGTCCAGTGGCTACACCTTC. It codes for CASSLGPTGRSSGYTF.

The V gene is TRBV30, the J gene TRBJ1-5, with 10 bases identical to TRBD1. CDR1 and CDR2 (germline): GTSNPN, SVGIG (reference sequence). This CDR3 has 15 amino acids. V shed 5 bases and J 5 bases; nucleotides not matched to a gene: 9. This CDR3 is CAWQSGTGDDQPQHF. The CDR3 nucleotides are TGTGCCTGGCAGAGTGGGACAGGGGATGATCAGCCCCAGCATTTT.

The rearrangement uses TRBV4-1 and TRBJ2-2, with TRBD1 as a possible D gene (6 bases). Trimming took 3 bases from V and 3 from J, leaving 14 bases between them. The CDR3 runs to 16 residues. CDR1 and CDR2 (germline): MGHRA, YSYEKL. DNA for the CDR3: TGCGCCAGCAGCCAGGGTGGACAGCACGACACCGGGGAGCTGTTTTTT. Its protein product is CASSQGGQHDTGELFF.

The CDR3: CASSSLAEDTDTQYF. The CDR3 coding sequence is TGTGCCAGCAGCTCACTAGCGGAGGACACAGATACGCAGTATTTT. The J gene is TRBJ2-3, the V gene TRBV5-6; 8 nucleotides align to TRBD2. V shed 3 bases and J 2 bases; nucleotides not matched to a gene: 5. Germline-derived CDR1 and CDR2 are SGHDT and YYEEEE. CDR3 size: 15 residues.

The V gene is TRBV16, the J gene TRBJ2-3, with D perhaps matching TRBD2 (6 bases). Trimming pared 2 bases from V and 2 bases from J, leaving 11 bases between. The CDR3 spans 15 residues. Looked up from germline, CDR1 is KGHSY and CDR2 is FQNENV. CDR3 amino acids: CASSQPGTSTDTQYF. DNA for the CDR3: TGTGCCAGCAGCCAACCGGGGACTTCCACAGATACGCAGTATTTT.

The V and J genes are TRBV5-4 and TRBJ2-2, with D hard to call. Germline V CDR1 and CDR2: SGHNT, YYREEE (reference sequence). V was pared by 0 bases and J by 2 bases, with 11 bases between. The CDR3 consists of 16 residues. CDR3 in amino acids: CASSLGVQVNTGELFF. For the CDR3, the DNA is TGTGCCAGCAGCTTGGGGGTGCAGGTTAACACCGGGGAGCTGTTTTTT. The variable domain in full, completed from reference TRBV5-4 and TRBJ2-2, reads ETGVTQSPTHLIKTRGQQVTLRCSSQSGHNTVSWYQQALGQGPQFIFQYYREEENGRGNFPPRFSGLQFPNYSSELNVNALELDDSALYLCASSLGVQVNTGELFFGEGSRLTVL.

The chain has TRBV29-1 and TRBJ2-1, with 8 bases that match TRBD1. V shed 5 bases and J 8 bases; nucleotides not matched to a gene: 11. CDR3 length equals 14 residues. CDR1 SQVTM and CDR2 ANQGSEA come from the germline V gene. The CDR3 region is CSVLDRGGKHEQFF. The DNA for the CDR3 is TGCAGCGTTCTAGACAGGGGAGGTAAGCATGAGCAGTTCTTC.

As DNA, the CDR3 is TGTGCCAGCAGCTTAGATCGCGGACTAGACGAGCAGTACTTC. Translation gives CASSLDRGLDEQYF. The V and J genes are TRBV11-2 and TRBJ2-7; 7 bases are shared with TRBD2. CDR3 length: 14 residues. The J segment lost 5 bases and the V segment lost 0 bases, leaving 4 bases of the junction unmatched. The germline V gene has CDR1 SGHAT and CDR2 FQNNGV.

The rearrangement joins TRBV5-4 to TRBJ2-1; 10 bases map to TRBD2. This CDR3 comprises 16 residues. Germline trimming cut 3 bases from V and 9 bases from J; bases unmatched to any gene: 12. Germline assignment: CDR1 SGHNT and CDR2 YYREEE (reference sequence). CDR3 residues: CASSYFLAGEVGEQFF. In DNA form, the CDR3 reads TGTGCCAGCAGCTATTTTCTAGCGGGAGAAGTGGGTGAGCAGTTCTTC.